This note documents a single T cell receptor (beta chain) sequence. The data belong to a study of blood T cell repertoires in COVID-19. Germline values: CDR1 LGHNT, CDR2 FRNRAP. This CDR3 comprises 14 residues. The J segment lost 7 bases and the V segment lost 1 base, leaving 4 bases of the junction unmatched. In the study's own analysis: Reference gene primer amplification gave estimated nucleated cell counts. Some clones are missing from TCRdb's copy, which holds only in-frame ones; the method was immunoSEQ multiplex PCR. V, J and clone size reflect that table, while D and trimming were determined from the DNA. Of 10,000 or so clones listed, roughly 87% were seen once; the top ten hold approximately 6.2%.

The chain recombines TRBV12-5 with TRBJ2-7; the match to TRBD1 covers 10 bases. Sequenced: peripheral blood. The receptor comes from a human donor in a cohort sampled during active COVID-19. CDR3: CASGLGQGAGEQYF. The CDR3 DNA reads TGTGCTAGTGGTTTGGGACAGGGGGCTGGTGAGCAGTACTTC.